This paragraph reports one TCR beta chain. In each case, RNA was isolated and then reverse transcribed into cDNA as the sequencing template. Only in-frame clones appear in the TCRdb table, and some are missing; sequencing was by immunoSEQ multiplex PCR. The table has roughly 130,000 clones, roughly 54% seen once. The authors sorted CD4+ and CD8+ T cells from PBMCs. The data were obtained in a study of CD8+ T cells in alopecia areata. The CDR3 covers 11 residues. With 7 bases removed from V and 10 bases from J, the gap between germline ends came to 14 bases. CDR1 and CDR2 from the germline V gene are DFQATT and SNEGSKA (reference sequence).

Specimen: CD4+ T cells sorted from blood, collected at week 0. V gene TRBV20-1 combines with J gene TRBJ1-5; D call uncertain. The TCR originated in a human donor with alopecia areata. CDR3 bases: TGCAGTGTATTGGTTGAAGGACCCCAGCATTTT. This translates into CSVLVEGPQHF.